A single sample is the source of the 6 T cell receptor beta chains below, sequenced in a study of shared clonotypes between healthy human individuals. Using immunoSEQ multiplex PCR, the repertoire was profiled, and TCRdb retains in-frame clones only, with some absent. Of 2,500,000 or so clones listed, approximately 93% are singletons. The specimen was naive CD4+ T cells from PBMCs. Subset defined: CD45RA+ positively selected. Source of these receptors: a man aged 18-30 years in good health. Some clones in this sample may be carry-over from other donors' samples.

The chain couples TRBV27 to TRBJ1-1; TRBD1 is a possible D gene (6 bases). Trimming shortened V by 7 bases and J by 0 bases, and 15 bases separated the two germline ends. The CDR3 loop spans 15 amino acids. The germline gives CDR1 MNHEY, CDR2 SMNVEV (reference sequence). Written as DNA, the CDR3 is TGTGCCAGCATCAAACGGGGGGCGATGAACACTGAAGCTTTCTTT. This codes for CASIKRGAMNTEAFF.

This chain joins TRBV5-1 and TRBJ1-1; unclear D gene. Trimming took 4 bases from V and 2 from J, leaving 9 bases between them. CDR1 and CDR2 (germline): SGHRS, YFSETQ. CDR3 length equals 13 residues. CDR3 nucleotides: TGCGCCAGCAGCGGTTATAGAAACACTGAAGCTTTCTTT. Translating gives CASSGYRNTEAFF.

Worth noting for this clone: Other DNA sequences in this sample translate to the same CDR3. CDR3 DNA: TGCGCCAGCAGCTTGGTGGCAGTACAAGAGACCCAGTACTTC. Amino acid sequence: CASSLVAVQETQYF. V gene TRBV5-1 combines with J gene TRBJ2-5; D unresolved. Germline lookup yields CDR1 SGHRS and CDR2 YFSETQ. V was trimmed by 0 bases and J by 2 bases, leaving 8 bases between them. The CDR3 is made up of 14 amino acids.

The V call is TRBV5-4, the J call TRBJ1-1, with D maybe TRBD1 (5 bases). The germline gives CDR1 SGHNT, CDR2 YYREEE (reference sequence). V dropped 1 base and J dropped 1 base, with 8 bases sitting between them. This CDR3 comprises 14 residues. The CDR3 here is CASSLSGRNTEAFF. The CDR3 coding sequence is TGTGCCAGCAGCTTGTCAGGGAGGAACACTGAAGCTTTCTTT.

This clone was observed once. In the same sample, other DNA sequences code for this CDR3. This chain joins TRBV5-1 and TRBJ2-3; D gene unclear. The CDR3 has 14 amino acids. The germline CDR1 and CDR2 sequences are SGHRS and YFSETQ. Trimming took 1 base from V and 0 from J, leaving 6 bases between them. CDR3 residues: CASSLSASTDTQYF. DNA of the CDR3: TGCGCCAGCAGCTTGTCGGCTAGCACAGATACGCAGTATTTT.

The chain is built from TRBV9 and TRBJ1-1; no reliable D call. V shed 2 bases and J shed 3 bases, with 5 bases lying between them. The CDR3 spans 12 residues. Germline CDR1 and CDR2: SGDLS and YYNGEE. CDR3: CASSVGDTEAFF. The CDR3 coding sequence is TGTGCCAGCAGCGTCGGAGACACTGAAGCTTTCTTT.